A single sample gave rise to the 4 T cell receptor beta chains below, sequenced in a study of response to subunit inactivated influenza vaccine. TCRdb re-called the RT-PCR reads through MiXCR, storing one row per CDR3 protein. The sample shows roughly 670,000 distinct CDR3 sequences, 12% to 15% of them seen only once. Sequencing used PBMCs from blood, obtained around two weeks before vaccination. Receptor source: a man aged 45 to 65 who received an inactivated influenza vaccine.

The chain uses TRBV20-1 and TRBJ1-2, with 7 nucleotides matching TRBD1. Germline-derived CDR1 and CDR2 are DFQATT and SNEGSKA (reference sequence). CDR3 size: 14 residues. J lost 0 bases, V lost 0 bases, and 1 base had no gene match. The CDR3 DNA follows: TGCAGTGCTAGAGATGGGACAGCTAACTATGGCTACACCTTC. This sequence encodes CSARDGTANYGYTF.

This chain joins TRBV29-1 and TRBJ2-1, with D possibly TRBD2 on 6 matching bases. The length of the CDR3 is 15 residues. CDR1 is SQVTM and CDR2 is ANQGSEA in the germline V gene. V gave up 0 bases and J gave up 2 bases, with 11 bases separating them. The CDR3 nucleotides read TGCAGCGTTGAAGATGGTGAGCGGGCCTACAATGAGCAGTTCTTC. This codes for CSVEDGERAYNEQFF.

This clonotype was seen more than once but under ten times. The CDR3 reads CSARTGVAFHEQFF. In DNA, the CDR3 is TGCAGTGCTAGAACCGGGGTGGCCTTCCATGAGCAGTTCTTC. The chain joins TRBV20-1 to TRBJ2-1; a possible D gene is TRBD2 (5 bases). From germline, CDR1 is DFQATT and CDR2 SNEGSKA (reference sequence). The CDR3 consists of 14 residues. V was cut by 2 bases and J by 8 bases, with 16 bases left in between.

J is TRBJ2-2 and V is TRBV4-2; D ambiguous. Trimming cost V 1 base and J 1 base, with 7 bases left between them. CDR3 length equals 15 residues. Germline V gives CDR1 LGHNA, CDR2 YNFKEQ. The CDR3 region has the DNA TGTGCCAGCAGCCAAGCCGGGCTGAACACCGGGGAGCTGTTTTTT. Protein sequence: CASSQAGLNTGELFF.